Presented here are 12 T cell receptor beta chains from one specimen sequenced in a study of regulatory T cells in long-lasting Graves disease. Time point denoted: newly diagnosed GD, antithyroid drugs for less than 3 months. Preparation of the TCR library used RNA extracted from PBMCs. The authors built TCR beta libraries using iRepertoire HTBI primers and Arm-PCR of CDR3 regions. TCRdb re-called the multiplex PCR reads with MiXCR, one entry per CDR3 protein. The sample has approximately 480,000 distinct CDR3 sequences, roughly 17% seen once. These same records also appear under a second study, on T cells in Graves' hyperthyroidism and ophthalmopathy.

The sequenced sample was peripheral blood mononuclear cells (PBMCs), obtained at new diagnosis, from a patient treated with antithyroid drugs. The receptors originated from a man in his forties with Graves disease.

This clonotype has at least ten counts. This rearrangement joins TRBV18 to TRBJ2-5; D is uncertain. Germline V gives CDR1 KGHSH, CDR2 LQKENI. V lost 1 base and J 2 bases, leaving 5 bases between the germline ends. This CDR3 region has 13 residues. The CDR3 DNA reads as TGTGCCAGCTCACCACGGCCTCAAGAGACCCAGTACTTC. Residues: CASSPRPQETQYF.

This clonotype was detected a few times. This rearrangement joins TRBV5-1 to TRBJ2-1, with 14 positions matching TRBD2. The V segment lost 4 bases and the J segment 0 bases; nucleotides outside the gene matches: 15. The germline V gene encodes CDR1 SGHRS and CDR2 YFSETQ. The CDR3 runs to 21 residues. CDR3 loop: CASSPGLGLAGERGSYNEQFF. The CDR3 nucleotides are TGCGCCAGCAGCCCGGGGCTGGGACTAGCGGGAGAGAGAGGCTCCTACAATGAGCAGTTCTTC. Full variable domain (missing parts from reference TRBV5-1 and TRBJ2-1): KAGVTQTPRYLIKTRGQQVTLSCSPISGHRSVSWYQQTPGQGLQFLFEYFSETQRNKGNFPGRFSGRQFSNSRSEMNVSTLELGDSALYLCASSPGLGLAGERGSYNEQFFGPGTRLTVL.

In its sample, this clonotype was seen a few times. The rearrangement links TRBV5-5 to TRBJ2-1, with D maybe TRBD2 (6 bases). There are 16 residues in the CDR3. V lost 2 bases to trimming and J lost 3 bases, with 15 bases between them. In germline, CDR1 is SGHKS, CDR2 YYEKEE (reference sequence). The CDR3 sequence is CASSFAAGTLYNEQFF. CDR3 DNA: TGTGCCAGCAGCTTTGCGGCGGGGACGCTCTACAATGAGCAGTTCTTC.

Concerning this clonotype itself: With a much larger clone just one base away, this may be a read error. The chain uses TRBV20-1 and TRBJ1-1, with unresolved D. The CDR3 runs to 15 residues. Looked up from germline, CDR1 is DFQATT and CDR2 is SNEGSKA (reference sequence). V was cut by 3 bases and J by 0 bases, with 14 bases left in between. The CDR3 sequence: CSASRSKGVNTEAFF. In nucleotides, the CDR3 is TGCAGTGCTAGCCGGAGTAAAGGAGTGAACACTGAAGCTTTCTTT.

This clonotype was seen a few times. The genes are TRBV19 and TRBJ2-2; tentative D call: TRBD2 (7 bases). The CDR3 totals 15 residues. The V end lost 3 bases, the J end lost 7 bases, and 15 bases lay between the germline ends. The germline gives CDR1 LNHDA, CDR2 SQIVND (reference sequence). The CDR3 DNA is TGTGCCAGTAGTATCCATACGGGGGGCGACGGGGAGCTGTTTTTT. The encoded protein is CASSIHTGGDGELFF.

The chain combines TRBV11-1 with TRBJ2-2; 10 nucleotides line up with TRBD2. The J segment lost 6 bases and the V segment lost 5 bases, leaving 6 bases of the junction unmatched. Germline V gene sequence: CDR1 SGHAT, CDR2 FQDESV (reference sequence). The CDR3 contains 15 residues. CDR3: CASSRLAGVAGELFF. DNA for the CDR3: TGTGCCAGCAGCCGCCTAGCGGGAGTGGCCGGGGAGCTGTTTTTT.

A few counts support this clonotype. The chain combines TRBV5-1 with TRBJ2-7, with D perhaps TRBD1 (6 bases). The CDR3 runs to 15 residues. With 4 bases removed from V and 0 bases from J, the gap between germline ends came to 14 bases. CDR1 and CDR2 from the germline V gene are SGHRS and YFSETQ. The CDR3 is CASSGTGKSSYEQYF. CDR3 nucleotides: TGCGCCAGCAGCGGCACAGGGAAGAGCTCCTACGAGCAGTACTTC.

This clonotype came up a few times. A read error is the likely source, as a far larger clone sits one nucleotide away. The chain uses TRBV18 and TRBJ2-1, with D perhaps matching TRBD1 (5 bases). Judging by the DNA end, TRBJ2-5 fits better; the J call may be wrong. The CDR3 is made up of 14 amino acids. Germline CDR1 KGHSH, CDR2 LQKENI. The CDR3 sequence is CANSPQTDQETQYF. The CDR3, as DNA: TGTGCCAACTCACCTCAGACAGACCAAGAGACCCAGTACTTC.

Comment on this clonotype: Being one base from a much bigger clone, this may be a read error. The V and J genes are TRBV28 and TRBJ2-7; D might be TRBD2 (5 bases). Germline CDR1 and CDR2: MDHEN and SYDVKM. Trimming took off 7 bases at V and 2 bases at J, with 18 bases between the two ends. This CDR3 is built from 15 residues. The CDR3 DNA reads TGTGCCAGCACCATTACCCTATTGGGAGCCTACGAGCAGTACTTC. Translation gives CASTITLLGAYEQYF. Together with reference TRBV28 and TRBJ2-7, the CDR3 gives the full variable domain: DVKVTQSSRYLVKRTGEKVFLECVQDMDHENMFWYRQDPGLGLRLIYFSYDVKMKEKGDIPEGYSVSREKKERFSLILESASTNQTSMYLCASTITLLGAYEQYFGPGTRLTVT.

This clonotype was picked up many times. Germline is not matched at one junction end, which may reflect a read error. The CDR3 spells CASSSLSWGGDGCTF. The CDR3 DNA is TGTGCCAGCAGTTCGTTGTCATGGGGGGGAGACGGCTGCACCTTC. The gene calls are TRBV28 and TRBJ1-2; D might be TRBD1 (5 bases). CDR1 and CDR2 (germline): MDHEN, SYDVKM. This CDR3 is 15 amino acids long.

This clonotype has ten or more counts. V gene TRBV5-1 combines with J gene TRBJ2-1; 7 nucleotides agree with TRBD2. J lost 9 bases, V lost 0 bases, and 3 bases had no gene match. This CDR3 spans 13 amino acids. Germline values: CDR1 SGHRS, CDR2 YFSETQ. CDR3 in DNA: TGCGCCAGCAGCTTGGGGGGGGGAGCTGAGCAGTTCTTC. Its protein product is CASSLGGGAEQFF.

The chain uses TRBV11-2 and TRBJ2-1, with D possibly matching TRBD2 (5 bases). Germline-derived CDR1 and CDR2 are SGHAT and FQNNGV. The ends were cut back, 5 bases at V and 4 bases at J, with 18 bases in the middle. The CDR3 consists of 16 residues. The CDR3 DNA is TGTGCCAGCAGCCCTGAACCTGGACTGGAATACAATGAGCAGTTCTTC. Translation gives CASSPEPGLEYNEQFF. The complete variable domain, with remaining parts taken from reference TRBV11-2 and TRBJ2-1, reads EAGVAQSPRYKIIEKRQSVAFWCNPISGHATLYWYQQILGQGPKLLIQFQNNGVVDDSQLPKDRFSAERLKGVDSTLKIQPAKLEDSAVYLCASSPEPGLEYNEQFFGPGTRLTVL.